This T cell receptor (beta chain) originates from a study of metastatic and nonmetastatic thyroid tumors. Overall study: The comparison covered peripheral blood and tumor or nodule tissue in malignant and benign thyroid patients. Overall study findings and caveats: Versus benign nodules, malignant thyroid tumors reportedly had significantly higher TCR beta diversity, in blood and tumor.

Patients had received no treatment of any kind before thyroid surgery. Germline values: CDR1 SEHNR, CDR2 FQNEAQ (reference sequence). Trimming left V 6 bases short and J 3 bases short, with 15 bases between. CDR3 length: 15 residues. This clone was recorded at least ten times. Antigen: not known. How the authors handled the data: Using the CDR3 differences seen across clinicopathological groups, the authors built a distant-metastasis classifier for papillary thyroid cancer, which was meant to discriminate distant-metastatic patients. TCRdb re-processed the PCR reads through MiXCR. The V and J calls shown here were made by TCRdb, not taken from the authors' results. Seen here are approximately 90,000 clones, roughly 8.6% observed once, and the top ten hold roughly 9%.

The chain employs TRBV7-9 and TRBJ2-1, with D possibly called TRBD1 or TRBD2 (5 bases each). Sequenced material: blood. The TCR comes from a female donor with papillary thyroid cancer or a benign thyroid nodule (not recorded which). Some clones in this sample may be carry-over from other donors' samples. The CDR3, as DNA: TGTGCCAGCAGACCCACTCGGGACGGCTACAATGAGCAGTTCTTC. This sequence encodes CASRPTRDGYNEQFF.